This TCR beta chain stems from a study of T cell responses to AZD1222 COVID-19 vaccine. The V end was cut by 7 bases, the J end by 1 base, with 13 bases between. Germline V gene lookup returns CDR1 WSHSY and CDR2 SAAADI. CDR3 length: 14 amino acids. Assay: immunoSEQ multiplex PCR; the TCRdb copy retains only in-frame clones and omits some. The sample holds 100,000 to 150,000 clones, about 92% seen once. Analyses pooled second doses at about 4 or about 12 weeks. The sequence derives from an adult who received the AZD1222 COVID-19 vaccine. The V and J genes are TRBV10-2 and TRBJ1-1; no clear D gene. Sequences were derived from peripheral blood, sampled 28 days after the second AZD1222 dose. CDR3 in amino acids: CASMLRETNTEAFF. The CDR3 DNA reads as TGCGCCAGCATGCTCCGGGAGACGAACACTGAAGCTTTCTTT.